A selection of T cell receptor beta chains follows, all from one sample in a study of blood T cell repertoires in COVID-19. TCRdb's copy holds only in-frame clones and misses some; the assay was immunoSEQ multiplex PCR. The sample yields around 320,000 clones, about 90% seen once. Input material: PBMCs or T cells enriched from blood (not recorded which). The receptors were gathered from a woman in her fifties or sixties who had been exposed to COVID-19. CDR3s include the opening cysteine and the closing phenylalanine or tryptophan. A D gene is named only where the DNA matches it firmly. The listing skips clone size in some rows; elsewhere it reads once, few, many or a size class.

j_call: TRBJ2-7; clone_size: NA; d_call: TRBD1; v_call: TRBV10-3; cdr3_nt: TGTGCCATCAGCCAAACAGGGGGCGTCTCCTACGAGCAGTACTTC; cdr3_aa: CAISQTGGVSYEQYF
j_call: TRBJ1-5; clone_size: NA; d_call: NA; v_call: TRBV20-1; cdr3_nt: TGCAGTGCTAGTTGGGGGGGTAGCAATCAGCCCCAGCATTTT; cdr3_aa: CSASWGGSNQPQHF
j_call: TRBJ1-1; clone_size: NA; d_call: NA; v_call: TRBV30; cdr3_nt: TGTGCCTGGAGTATTCGGGTGACGACTGAAGCTTTCTTT; cdr3_aa: CAWSIRVTTEAFF
j_call: TRBJ2-2; clone_size: NA; d_call: NA; v_call: TRBV11-2; cdr3_nt: TGTGCCAGCAGCTTCGGGGTAGTAGGCGGGGAGCTGTTTTTT; cdr3_aa: CASSFGVVGGELFF
j_call: TRBJ1-1; clone_size: NA; d_call: TRBD1; v_call: TRBV12-3/TRBV12-4; cdr3_nt: TGTGCCAGCACCGAGGACAGGGGTCCCGAAGCTTTCTTT; cdr3_aa: CASTEDRGPEAFF
j_call: TRBJ1-5; clone_size: NA; d_call: NA; v_call: TRBV21-1; cdr3_nt: TGTGCCAGCAGCCTAACCGAACACCCTACAGGGGCCCCCTTGAGCAATCAGCCCCAGCATTTT; cdr3_aa: CASSLTEHPTGAPLSNQPQHF
j_call: TRBJ2-5; clone_size: NA; d_call: TRBD2; v_call: TRBV29-1; cdr3_nt: TGCAGCGTTGAGGGACTAGCGGGGGGCCCCGCGGAGACCCAGTACTTC; cdr3_aa: CSVEGLAGGPAETQYF
j_call: TRBJ2-1; clone_size: NA; d_call: TRBD2; v_call: TRBV4-1; cdr3_nt: TGCGCCAGCAGCCAAGATAGTGGCGGGGGGGGAAATGAGCAGTTCTTC; cdr3_aa: CASSQDSGGGGNEQFF
j_call: TRBJ2-3; clone_size: NA; d_call: TRBD1; v_call: TRBV30; cdr3_nt: TGTGCCTGGAGTGCAGGGGGCGGCACAGATACGCAGTATTTT; cdr3_aa: CAWSAGGGTDTQYF
j_call: TRBJ1-1; clone_size: NA; d_call: NA; v_call: TRBV6-4; cdr3_nt: TGTGCCAGCAGTGCCTTCGAGGGGGCTGAAGCTTTCTTT; cdr3_aa: CASSAFEGAEAFF
j_call: TRBJ2-7; clone_size: once; d_call: TRBD2; v_call: TRBV14; cdr3_nt: TGTGCCAGCAGCAACTTTGGACTAGCAGTAACCTACGAGCAGTACTTC; cdr3_aa: CASSNFGLAVTYEQYF
j_call: TRBJ2-5; clone_size: NA; d_call: NA; v_call: TRBV28; cdr3_nt: TGTGCCAGCAGTTTTCCCAGGGAAAAGACCCAGTACTTC; cdr3_aa: CASSFPREKTQYF
j_call: TRBJ1-6; clone_size: NA; d_call: NA; v_call: TRBV3-1/TRBV3-2; cdr3_nt: TGTGCCAGCAGCCAAGAATATCGGGGGAAGGGTAATTCACCCCTCCACTTT; cdr3_aa: CASSQEYRGKGNSPLHF
j_call: TRBJ1-5; clone_size: NA; d_call: TRBD1; v_call: TRBV5-1; cdr3_nt: TGCGCCAGCAGCGCGACAGGGTCCGACAATCAGCCCCAGCATTTT; cdr3_aa: CASSATGSDNQPQHF
j_call: TRBJ1-2; clone_size: once; d_call: NA; v_call: TRBV6-5; cdr3_nt: TGTGCCAGCAGTTACGACACAGGCTACCTCTATGGCTACACCTTC; cdr3_aa: CASSYDTGYLYGYTF
j_call: TRBJ1-5; clone_size: NA; d_call: NA; v_call: TRBV5-4; cdr3_nt: TGTGCCAGCAGCTTGGATGCAGGGGATCAGCCCCAGCATTTT; cdr3_aa: CASSLDAGDQPQHF
j_call: TRBJ2-7; clone_size: NA; d_call: TRBD2; v_call: TRBV11-2; cdr3_nt: TGTGCCAGCAGACAGAGTTTCACGGGGGGCTCCTACGAGCAGTACTTC; cdr3_aa: CASRQSFTGGSYEQYF
j_call: TRBJ1-2; clone_size: few; d_call: TRBD1; v_call: TRBV5-6; cdr3_nt: TGTGCCAGCAACCCCAGGGGGCCGCTCTATGGCTACACCTTC; cdr3_aa: CASNPRGPLYGYTF
j_call: TRBJ1-2; clone_size: NA; d_call: NA; v_call: TRBV3-1/TRBV3-2; cdr3_nt: TGTGCCAGCAGCCAAGGGGGAGTCACTAACTATGGCTACACCTTC; cdr3_aa: CASSQGGVTNYGYTF
j_call: TRBJ1-1; clone_size: NA; d_call: NA; v_call: TRBV19; cdr3_nt: TGTGCCAGTAGTAGTTGGGCAGACCCCGAAGCTTTCTTT; cdr3_aa: CASSSWADPEAFF
j_call: TRBJ1-4; clone_size: NA; d_call: NA; v_call: TRBV30; cdr3_nt: TGTGCCTGGAGTGGCTTTGGACAGAATAATGAAAAACTGTTTTTT; cdr3_aa: CAWSGFGQNNEKLFF
j_call: TRBJ2-1; clone_size: NA; d_call: NA; v_call: TRBV5-8; cdr3_nt: TGTGCCAGCAGTCCATACAATGAGCAGTTCTTC; cdr3_aa: CASSPYNEQFF
j_call: TRBJ1-1; clone_size: NA; d_call: TRBD1; v_call: TRBV4-1; cdr3_nt: TGCGCCAGCAGCCAAGGCAGGGGGCGGGACACTGAAGCTTTCTTT; cdr3_aa: CASSQGRGRDTEAFF
j_call: TRBJ2-2; clone_size: NA; d_call: NA; v_call: TRBV11-2; cdr3_nt: TGTGCCAGCAGCTTAATGGGACAAACCGGGGAGCTGTTTTTT; cdr3_aa: CASSLMGQTGELFF
j_call: TRBJ1-2; clone_size: NA; d_call: NA; v_call: TRBV21-1; cdr3_nt: TGTGCCAGCGGGTCCGGACAGCTCTACCTCTATGGCTACACCTTC; cdr3_aa: CASGSGQLYLYGYTF
j_call: TRBJ1-2; clone_size: NA; d_call: NA; v_call: TRBV5-1; cdr3_nt: TGCGCCAGCAGCCACGGACAAGGAGGCTACACCTTC; cdr3_aa: CASSHGQGGYTF
j_call: TRBJ2-7; clone_size: NA; d_call: NA; v_call: TRBV10-3; cdr3_nt: TGTGCCATCAGTGAAGGAGACTCCTTCGCCGAGCAGTACTTC; cdr3_aa: CAISEGDSFAEQYF
j_call: TRBJ1-5; clone_size: NA; d_call: TRBD1; v_call: TRBV11-2; cdr3_nt: TGTGCCAGCAGCTTAGCACAGGGGAGGCAGCCCCAGCATTTT; cdr3_aa: CASSLAQGRQPQHF
j_call: TRBJ2-7; clone_size: NA; d_call: NA; v_call: TRBV28; cdr3_nt: TGTGCCAGCAGTGGCGTCGGCAGGCTGAGCTCCTACGAGCAGTACTTC; cdr3_aa: CASSGVGRLSSYEQYF
j_call: TRBJ2-2; clone_size: NA; d_call: TRBD2; v_call: TRBV2; cdr3_nt: TGTGCCAGCAGTGAATTTGGAGCGGGGGGACACACCGGGGAGCTGTTTTTT; cdr3_aa: CASSEFGAGGHTGELFF
j_call: TRBJ1-5; clone_size: many; d_call: TRBD1; v_call: TRBV4-2; cdr3_nt: TGTGCCAGCAGCCTAGCAGGGGACAGCCCCAATCAGCCCCAGCATTTT; cdr3_aa: CASSLAGDSPNQPQHF
j_call: TRBJ2-3; clone_size: NA; d_call: TRBD2; v_call: TRBV3-1/TRBV3-2; cdr3_nt: TGTGCCAGCAGGGGATTGGCGGGGGGCCCAGATACGCAGTATTTT; cdr3_aa: CASRGLAGGPDTQYF
j_call: TRBJ1-5; clone_size: NA; d_call: NA; v_call: TRBV21-1; cdr3_nt: TGTGCCAGCAGCCTGGAAGGGGCGGATCAGCCCCAGCATTTT; cdr3_aa: CASSLEGADQPQHF
j_call: TRBJ2-2; clone_size: once; d_call: TRBD1; v_call: TRBV28; cdr3_nt: TGTGCCAGCAGTTTATTTGCAGGGGGCAACACCGGGGAGCTGTTTTTT; cdr3_aa: CASSLFAGGNTGELFF
j_call: TRBJ1-2; clone_size: NA; d_call: TRBD1; v_call: TRBV6-5; cdr3_nt: TGTGCCAGCAGTTCCGACAGGGTTGGGGGCTACACCTTC; cdr3_aa: CASSSDRVGGYTF
j_call: TRBJ1-3; clone_size: NA; d_call: NA; v_call: TRBV12-3/TRBV12-4; cdr3_nt: TGTGCCAGCAGCCTTTCTGGAAACACCATATATTTT; cdr3_aa: CASSLSGNTIYF
j_call: TRBJ1-5; clone_size: NA; d_call: NA; v_call: TRBV30; cdr3_nt: TGTGCCTGGAGTGATACTTGGGGCCATCAGCCCCAGCATTTT; cdr3_aa: CAWSDTWGHQPQHF
j_call: TRBJ2-5; clone_size: NA; d_call: TRBD2; v_call: TRBV5-6; cdr3_nt: TGTGCCAGCAGCTTGGGGCTAGCGGGGGGGCTGAAGACCCAGTACTTC; cdr3_aa: CASSLGLAGGLKTQYF
j_call: TRBJ2-7; clone_size: NA; d_call: NA; v_call: TRBV7-9; cdr3_nt: TGTGCCAGCAGCTTAGGGGGGTTAGCGGAATCCACCTACGAGCAGTACTTC; cdr3_aa: CASSLGGLAESTYEQYF
j_call: TRBJ1-6; clone_size: once; d_call: NA; v_call: TRBV25-1; cdr3_nt: TGTGCCAGCACCCAGACGGACAGCTCCTATAATTCACCCCTCCACTTT; cdr3_aa: CASTQTDSSYNSPLHF
j_call: TRBJ1-2; clone_size: NA; d_call: TRBD1; v_call: TRBV10-3; cdr3_nt: TGTGCCATCAGCCGGGACAGGGGAAGCTATGGCTACACCTTC; cdr3_aa: CAISRDRGSYGYTF
j_call: TRBJ2-7; clone_size: NA; d_call: TRBD2; v_call: TRBV27; cdr3_nt: TGTGCCAGCAGTCTCCGATTGGGACTAGCGGGGGGAACTTACGAGCAGTACTTC; cdr3_aa: CASSLRLGLAGGTYEQYF
j_call: TRBJ2-7; clone_size: NA; d_call: NA; v_call: TRBV28; cdr3_nt: TGTGCCAGCAGTTTATATGGGACACTGAATTACGAGCAGTACTTC; cdr3_aa: CASSLYGTLNYEQYF
j_call: TRBJ1-1; clone_size: NA; d_call: NA; v_call: TRBV5-5; cdr3_nt: TGTGCCAGCAGCTTGAATTTGGGCCGACCAGGGAACACTGAAGCTTTCTTT; cdr3_aa: CASSLNLGRPGNTEAFF
j_call: TRBJ2-7; clone_size: NA; d_call: TRBD2; v_call: TRBV19; cdr3_nt: TGTGCCAGTAGTATAGGCGTAGCGGGGGGGCACTCCTACGAGCAGTACTTC; cdr3_aa: CASSIGVAGGHSYEQYF
j_call: TRBJ1-2; clone_size: NA; d_call: NA; v_call: TRBV3-1/TRBV3-2; cdr3_nt: TGTGCCAGCAGCCAAGAGGTCAGGGGAGATAACTATGGCTACACCTTC; cdr3_aa: CASSQEVRGDNYGYTF
j_call: TRBJ2-3; clone_size: NA; d_call: TRBD2; v_call: TRBV3-1/TRBV3-2; cdr3_nt: TGTGCCAGCAGCCAAGGAGGAGCGGGGGGGAGGGATACGCAGTATTTT; cdr3_aa: CASSQGGAGGRDTQYF
j_call: TRBJ2-5; clone_size: NA; d_call: NA; v_call: TRBV10-3; cdr3_nt: TGTGCCATCAGTGAGTTTGCGGGGGCTCAAGAGACCCAGTACTTC; cdr3_aa: CAISEFAGAQETQYF
j_call: TRBJ2-7; clone_size: NA; d_call: NA; v_call: TRBV18; cdr3_nt: TGTGCCAGCTCACCAAATGACAGACTCCTCGAGAACGAGCAGTACTTC; cdr3_aa: CASSPNDRLLENEQYF
j_call: TRBJ1-1; clone_size: NA; d_call: NA; v_call: TRBV19; cdr3_nt: TGTGCCACTAGAGTCGGTGGGGCCACTGAAGCTTTCTTT; cdr3_aa: CATRVGGATEAFF
j_call: TRBJ1-6; clone_size: NA; d_call: TRBD1; v_call: TRBV3-1/TRBV3-2; cdr3_nt: TGTGCCAGCAGCCAAGATCGGACAGGGTTTCTGGTTTCACCCCTCCACTTT; cdr3_aa: CASSQDRTGFLVSPLHF